A selection of T cell receptor beta chains follows, all from one sample in a study of CD8 T cells in Susac syndrome. TCRdb processed the immunoSEQ multiplex PCR reads anew with MiXCR; each CDR3 protein has one entry. This table has over 300,000 distinct CDR3 sequences, 90% to 95% appearing once. Sequenced material: CD4+ T cells from PBMCs. These receptors came from a human donor with multiple sclerosis. CDR3s leave out the opening cysteine and the closing phenylalanine or tryptophan. The order of the fields is J gene, V gene, D gene, CDR3 protein. D genes are given only for firm matches.

j_gene: TRBJ1-4
v_gene: TRBV30
d_gene: NA
CDR3aa: AWSVQGWGRLF

j_gene: TRBJ2-5
v_gene: TRBV10-2
d_gene: TRBD2
CDR3aa: ASNPSGGQETQY

j_gene: TRBJ2-7
v_gene: TRBV6-2/TRBV6-3
d_gene: NA
CDR3aa: ASSDQRPPGYEQY

j_gene: TRBJ2-3
v_gene: TRBV9
d_gene: NA
CDR3aa: ASSVEGYTTDTQY

j_gene: TRBJ2-3
v_gene: TRBV2
d_gene: NA
CDR3aa: ASSGQGLRTQY

j_gene: TRBJ2-2
v_gene: TRBV6-5
d_gene: NA
CDR3aa: ASSYRRTTHTGELF

j_gene: TRBJ2-6
v_gene: TRBV6-5
d_gene: NA
CDR3aa: ASSLWGAGANVLT

j_gene: TRBJ2-1
v_gene: TRBV12-3/TRBV12-4
d_gene: NA
CDR3aa: ASSEVREQF

j_gene: TRBJ2-1
v_gene: TRBV11-2
d_gene: TRBD2
CDR3aa: ATLRREGRFNEQF

j_gene: TRBJ1-6
v_gene: TRBV7-3
d_gene: TRBD1
CDR3aa: ASSRDSGNNSPLH

j_gene: TRBJ1-1
v_gene: TRBV28
d_gene: TRBD1
CDR3aa: ASSSPGQENTEAF

j_gene: TRBJ1-2
v_gene: TRBV12-3/TRBV12-4
d_gene: NA
CDR3aa: ASSPRDAVSGYT

j_gene: TRBJ2-5
v_gene: TRBV20-1
d_gene: NA
CDR3aa: SAKGVPETQY

j_gene: TRBJ1-1
v_gene: TRBV7-9
d_gene: NA
CDR3aa: ASSLVGAF

j_gene: TRBJ2-6
v_gene: TRBV5-1
d_gene: TRBD2
CDR3aa: ASSPEGSGGSGANVLT

j_gene: TRBJ2-1
v_gene: TRBV5-1
d_gene: NA
CDR3aa: ASSLGRVGNEQF

j_gene: TRBJ1-5
v_gene: TRBV6-5
d_gene: NA
CDR3aa: ASRRHDSNQPQH

j_gene: TRBJ1-5
v_gene: TRBV13
d_gene: NA
CDR3aa: ASSFRPGPQH

j_gene: TRBJ1-5
v_gene: TRBV9
d_gene: NA
CDR3aa: ASSVGGRNQPQH

j_gene: TRBJ2-1
v_gene: TRBV12-3/TRBV12-4
d_gene: NA
CDR3aa: ASSSRQDLGDEQF

j_gene: TRBJ1-5
v_gene: TRBV20-1
d_gene: NA
CDR3aa: SARDRDVDQPQH

j_gene: TRBJ2-5
v_gene: TRBV9
d_gene: TRBD1
CDR3aa: ASSAYGTGGKETQY

j_gene: TRBJ1-2
v_gene: TRBV7-3
d_gene: TRBD1
CDR3aa: ASSIGGGGGYT

j_gene: TRBJ1-5
v_gene: TRBV6-5
d_gene: TRBD1
CDR3aa: ASRQTGANQPQH

j_gene: TRBJ1-2
v_gene: TRBV25-1
d_gene: NA
CDR3aa: ASSDTRGYT

j_gene: TRBJ2-1
v_gene: TRBV5-4
d_gene: TRBD2
CDR3aa: ASTLTSGKRNEQF

j_gene: TRBJ1-1
v_gene: TRBV19
d_gene: NA
CDR3aa: ASSFSLDTEAF